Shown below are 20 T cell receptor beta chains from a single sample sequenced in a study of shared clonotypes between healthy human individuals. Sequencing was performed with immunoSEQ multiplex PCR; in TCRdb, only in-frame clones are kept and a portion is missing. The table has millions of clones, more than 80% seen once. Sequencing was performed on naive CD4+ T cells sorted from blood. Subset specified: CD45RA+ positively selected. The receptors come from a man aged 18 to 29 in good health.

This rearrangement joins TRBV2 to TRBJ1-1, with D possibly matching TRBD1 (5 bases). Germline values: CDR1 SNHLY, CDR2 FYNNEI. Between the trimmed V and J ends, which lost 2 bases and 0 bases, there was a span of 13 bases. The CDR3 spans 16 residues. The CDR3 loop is CASSERGGTVNTEAFF. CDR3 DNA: TGTGCCAGCAGTGAACGGGGGGGAACGGTGAACACTGAAGCTTTCTTT.

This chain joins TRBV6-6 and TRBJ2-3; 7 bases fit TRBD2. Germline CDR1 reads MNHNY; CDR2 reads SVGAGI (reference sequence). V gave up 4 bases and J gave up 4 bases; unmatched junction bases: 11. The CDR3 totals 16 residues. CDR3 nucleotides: TGTGCCAGCAGTTTTCAGGGAGGGCAGCGGGCAGATACGCAGTATTTT. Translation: CASSFQGGQRADTQYF.

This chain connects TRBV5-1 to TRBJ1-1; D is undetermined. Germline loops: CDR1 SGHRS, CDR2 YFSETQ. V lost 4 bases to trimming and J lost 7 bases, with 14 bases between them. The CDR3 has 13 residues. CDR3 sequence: CASSPQVRDEAFF. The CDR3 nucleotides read TGCGCCAGCAGCCCCCAGGTAAGGGATGAAGCTTTCTTT.

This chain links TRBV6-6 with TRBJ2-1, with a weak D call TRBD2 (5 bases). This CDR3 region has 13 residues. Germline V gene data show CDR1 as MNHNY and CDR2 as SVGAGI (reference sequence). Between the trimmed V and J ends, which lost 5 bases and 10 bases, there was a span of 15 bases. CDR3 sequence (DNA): TGTGCCAGCAGTCCCGCCGGACGGGGAGAGCAGTTCTTC. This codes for CASSPAGRGEQFF.

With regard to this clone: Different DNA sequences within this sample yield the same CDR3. In nucleotides, the CDR3 is TGTGCCTGGAGTCGGACCTACGAGCAGTACTTC. It yields the protein CAWSRTYEQYF. The rearrangement links TRBV30 to TRBJ2-7; D gene unclear. Germline-derived CDR1 and CDR2 are GTSNPN and SVGIG (reference sequence). V was shortened by 2 bases and J by 2 bases, with 4 bases between the two germline ends. This CDR3 spans 11 amino acids.

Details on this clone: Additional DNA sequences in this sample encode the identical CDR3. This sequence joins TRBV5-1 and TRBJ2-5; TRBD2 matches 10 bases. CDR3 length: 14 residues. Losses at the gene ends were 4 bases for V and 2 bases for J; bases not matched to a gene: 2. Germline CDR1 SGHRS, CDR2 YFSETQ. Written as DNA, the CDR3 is TGCGCCAGCAGCAGGACTAGCGGACAAGAGACCCAGTACTTC. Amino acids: CASSRTSGQETQYF.

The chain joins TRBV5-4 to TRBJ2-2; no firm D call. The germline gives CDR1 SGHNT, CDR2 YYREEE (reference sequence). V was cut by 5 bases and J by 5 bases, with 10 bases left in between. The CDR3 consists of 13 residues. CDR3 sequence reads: CASSRDSTGELFF. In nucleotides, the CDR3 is TGTGCCAGCAGTCGAGACTCGACCGGGGAGCTGTTTTTT.

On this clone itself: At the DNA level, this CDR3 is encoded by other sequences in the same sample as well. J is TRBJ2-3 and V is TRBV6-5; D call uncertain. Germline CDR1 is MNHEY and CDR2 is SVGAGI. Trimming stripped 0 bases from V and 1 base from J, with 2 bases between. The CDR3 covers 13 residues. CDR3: CASSYSGTDTQYF. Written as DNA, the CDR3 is TGTGCCAGCAGTTACTCTGGCACAGATACGCAGTATTTT.

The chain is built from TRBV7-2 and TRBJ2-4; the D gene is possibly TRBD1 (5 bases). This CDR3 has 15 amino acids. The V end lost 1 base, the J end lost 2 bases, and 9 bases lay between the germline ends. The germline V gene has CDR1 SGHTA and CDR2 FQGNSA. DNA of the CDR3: TGTGCCAGCAGCTTAGGGGGCGAGTCCAAAAACATTCAGTACTTC. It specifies CASSLGGESKNIQYF.

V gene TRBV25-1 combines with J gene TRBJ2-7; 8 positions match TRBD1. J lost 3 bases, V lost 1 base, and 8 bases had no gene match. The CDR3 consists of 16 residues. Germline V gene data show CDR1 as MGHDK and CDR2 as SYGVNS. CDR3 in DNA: TGTGCCAGCAGTGAATCTCCCGGGACAGGCCTCTACGAGCAGTACTTC. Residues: CASSESPGTGLYEQYF.

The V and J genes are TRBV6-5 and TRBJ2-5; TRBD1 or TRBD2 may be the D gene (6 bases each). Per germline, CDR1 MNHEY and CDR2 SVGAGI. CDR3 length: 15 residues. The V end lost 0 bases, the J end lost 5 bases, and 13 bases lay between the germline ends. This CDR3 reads CASSYSWGAGETQYF. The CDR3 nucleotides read TGTGCCAGCAGTTACTCGTGGGGGGCCGGGGAGACCCAGTACTTC.

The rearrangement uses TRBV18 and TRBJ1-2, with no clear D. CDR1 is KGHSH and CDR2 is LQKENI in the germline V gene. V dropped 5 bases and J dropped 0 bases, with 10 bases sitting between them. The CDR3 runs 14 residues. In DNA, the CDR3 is TGTGCCAGCTCAGCTTCCGGGACTAACTATGGCTACACCTTC. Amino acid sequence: CASSASGTNYGYTF.

Written as DNA, the CDR3 is TGTGCCAGCAGAACGTCCGAGACAGGCGTATCACCCCTCCACTTT. Amino acid sequence: CASRTSETGVSPLHF. V and J are TRBV6-6 and TRBJ1-6; D is possibly TRBD1 (6 bases). With 6 bases removed from V and 10 bases from J, the gap between germline ends came to 19 bases. The CDR3 totals 15 residues. Germline CDR1 reads MNHNY; CDR2 reads SVGAGI (reference sequence).

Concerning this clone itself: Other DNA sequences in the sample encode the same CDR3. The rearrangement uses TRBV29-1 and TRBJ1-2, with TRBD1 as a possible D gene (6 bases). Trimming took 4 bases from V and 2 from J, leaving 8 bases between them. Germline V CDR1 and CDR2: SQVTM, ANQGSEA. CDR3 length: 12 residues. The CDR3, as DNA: TGCAGCGTTGGAACAGGGAACTATGGCTACACCTTC. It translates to CSVGTGNYGYTF.

DNA of the CDR3: TGTGCCAGCAATAAGGGACAGGGGAACCATGGCTACACCTTC. Its translation: CASNKGQGNHGYTF. The chain carries TRBV25-1 and TRBJ1-2, with 10 bases lining up with TRBD1. Trimming cost V 7 bases and J 6 bases; bases outside gene matches: 8. The CDR3 is 14 amino acids. CDR1 MGHDK and CDR2 SYGVNS come from the germline V gene.

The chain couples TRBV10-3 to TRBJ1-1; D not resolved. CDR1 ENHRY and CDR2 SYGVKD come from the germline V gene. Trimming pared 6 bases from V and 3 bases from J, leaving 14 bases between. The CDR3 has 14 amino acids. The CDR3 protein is CAISGSGSYTEAFF. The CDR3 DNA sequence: TGTGCCATCAGCGGGTCGGGGTCGTACACTGAAGCTTTCTTT.

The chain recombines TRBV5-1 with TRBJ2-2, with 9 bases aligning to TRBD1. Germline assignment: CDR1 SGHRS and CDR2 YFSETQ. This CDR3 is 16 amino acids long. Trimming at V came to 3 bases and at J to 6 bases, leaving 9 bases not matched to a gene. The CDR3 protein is CASSSPGQGVAGELFF. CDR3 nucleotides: TGCGCCAGCAGCTCCCCGGGACAGGGAGTCGCCGGGGAGCTGTTTTTT.

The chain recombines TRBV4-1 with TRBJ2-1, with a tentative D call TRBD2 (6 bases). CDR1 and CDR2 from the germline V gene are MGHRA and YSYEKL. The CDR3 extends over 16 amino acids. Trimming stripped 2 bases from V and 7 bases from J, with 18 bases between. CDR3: CASSQTGSGGVNEQFF. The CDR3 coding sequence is TGCGCCAGCAGCCAAACCGGCTCCGGGGGAGTAAATGAGCAGTTCTTC.

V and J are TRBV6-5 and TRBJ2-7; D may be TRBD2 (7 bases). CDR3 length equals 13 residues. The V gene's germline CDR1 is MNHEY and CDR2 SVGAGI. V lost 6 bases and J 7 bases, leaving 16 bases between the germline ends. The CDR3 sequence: CASRREGVGEQYF. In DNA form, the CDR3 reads TGTGCCAGCAGGAGGGAGGGGGTCGGGGAGCAGTACTTC.

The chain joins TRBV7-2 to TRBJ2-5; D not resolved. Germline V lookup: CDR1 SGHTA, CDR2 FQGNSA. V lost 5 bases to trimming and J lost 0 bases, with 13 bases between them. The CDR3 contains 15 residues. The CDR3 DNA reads TGTGCCAGCAGCCCCAATCGTATAGACCAAGAGACCCAGTACTTC. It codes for CASSPNRIDQETQYF.